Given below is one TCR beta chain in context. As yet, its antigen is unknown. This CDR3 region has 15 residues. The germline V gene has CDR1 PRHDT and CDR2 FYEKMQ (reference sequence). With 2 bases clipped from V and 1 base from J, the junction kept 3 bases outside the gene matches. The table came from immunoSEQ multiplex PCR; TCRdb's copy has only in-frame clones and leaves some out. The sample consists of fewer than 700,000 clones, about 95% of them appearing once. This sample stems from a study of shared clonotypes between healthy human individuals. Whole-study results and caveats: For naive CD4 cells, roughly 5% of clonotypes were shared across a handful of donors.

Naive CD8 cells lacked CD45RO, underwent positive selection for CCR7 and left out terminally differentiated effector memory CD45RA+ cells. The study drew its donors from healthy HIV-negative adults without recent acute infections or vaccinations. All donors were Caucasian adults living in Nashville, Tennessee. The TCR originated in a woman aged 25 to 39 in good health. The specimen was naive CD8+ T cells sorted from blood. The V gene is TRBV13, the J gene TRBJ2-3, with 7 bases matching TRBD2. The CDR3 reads CASSLKAGGTDTQYF. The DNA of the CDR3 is TGTGCCAGCAGCTTAAAGGCGGGGGGCACAGATACGCAGTATTTT.